The 3 T cell receptor beta chains given below trace back to one sample, sequenced in a study of control samples from healthy donors and cancer patients. Produced via immunoSEQ multiplex PCR; TCRdb's table is partial and in-frame only. The table records under 150,000 clones, 88% of them present only once. Sequencing used blood. The receptors here all came from a man aged 40-49 years in good health.

The J gene is TRBJ1-2, the V gene TRBV7-9, with D uncertain. The CDR3 has 11 residues. V lost 2 bases and J 4 bases, leaving 2 bases between the germline ends. Per germline, CDR1 SEHNR and CDR2 FQNEAQ (reference sequence). DNA for the CDR3: TGTGCCAGCAGCTTACGCTATGGCTACACCTTC. Protein product: CASSLRYGYTF.

The gene calls are TRBV14 and TRBJ1-1; no definite D call. Trimming stripped 5 bases from V and 1 base from J, with 8 bases between. CDR3 size: 13 residues. Germline CDR1 SGHDN, CDR2 FVKESK. CDR3 coding DNA: TGTGCCAGCAGCAAGCAAGAGAACACTGAAGCTTTCTTT. Translated: CASSKQENTEAFF.

The chain uses TRBV24-1 and TRBJ2-3, with TRBD1 identical over 11 bases. V lost 4 bases and J lost 10; bases outside the gene matches: 9. Per germline, CDR1 KGHDR and CDR2 SFDVKD. The CDR3 is 15 amino acids. The DNA for the CDR3 is TGTGCCACCAGTGACCGCGGACAGGGGGCAGGTCCGCAGTATTTT. Translating it yields CATSDRGQGAGPQYF.